Below are 4 T cell receptor beta chains sequenced from a single sample in a study of shared clonotypes between healthy human individuals. Profiling relied on immunoSEQ multiplex PCR, and the TCRdb table lists in-frame clones only, not all of them. The sample shows about 2 million clones, over 85% of them seen only once. The source material was naive CD4+ T cells sorted from blood. The subset denotes: CD45RA+ positively selected. The receptor set was obtained from a man between 18 and 35 years old in good health.

The rearrangement joins TRBV4-1 to TRBJ2-1; TRBD2 matches 9 bases. Germline V lookup: CDR1 MGHRA, CDR2 YSYEKL. The CDR3 runs to 17 residues. V was pared by 4 bases and J by 2 bases, with 9 bases of the junction left unmatched. The DNA of the CDR3 is TGCGCCAGCAGCCGAGATCTGTCTAGCGGGGCCTACAATGAGCAGTTCTTC. Residues: CASSRDLSSGAYNEQFF.

This clone has just one count. The chain carries TRBV4-1 and TRBJ1-5; unclear D gene. The CDR3 consists of 15 residues. V dropped 2 bases and J dropped 3 bases, with 11 bases sitting between them. Per the germline V gene, CDR1 is MGHRA and CDR2 is YSYEKL. CDR3: CASSQTQGFNQPQHF. The CDR3 DNA is TGCGCCAGCAGCCAAACGCAAGGGTTCAATCAGCCCCAGCATTTT.

The genes are TRBV11-3 and TRBJ2-1, with 10 nucleotides matching TRBD2. The CDR3 totals 16 residues. Germline V CDR1 and CDR2: SGHNT, YENEEA. The V gene end was trimmed by 1 base and the J gene end by 6 bases; junction bases not matched to a gene: 6. CDR3 loop: CASSLGLAGEGNEQFF. CDR3 nucleotide sequence: TGTGCCAGCAGCTTAGGTCTAGCGGGAGAAGGCAATGAGCAGTTCTTC.

The CDR3 sequence: CASSPSAAGGETGANVLTF. The CDR3 DNA sequence: TGCGCCAGCAGCCCCTCTGCAGCGGGGGGAGAGACTGGGGCCAACGTCCTGACTTTC. This chain joins TRBV4-3 and TRBJ2-6, with 9 bases aligning to TRBD2. Germline assignment: CDR1 LGHNA and CDR2 YSLEER. Trimming cost V 4 bases and J 2 bases; bases outside gene matches: 12. This CDR3 region has 19 residues.